This is a list of T cell receptor beta chains from one sample in a study of OX40 agonist ivuxolimab in advanced cancers. The assay was immunoSEQ multiplex PCR, and TCRdb's table has in-frame clones only and misses some. The sample shows about 12,000 clones, roughly three quarters of them seen only once. The input for sequencing was CD4+ or CD8+ T cells sorted from blood, taken in a trial of the OX40 agonist ivuxolimab. All receptors derive from an adult with an advanced solid tumor such as melanoma, head and neck, liver or kidney cancer. CDR3s include the opening cysteine and the closing phenylalanine or tryptophan. Each record gives: clone size, J gene, D gene, V gene, CDR3 protein, CDR3 DNA. A D gene is named only where the DNA matches it firmly. Rows give clone size only sometimes, using once, few, many, or a class for an expanded clone.

>medium-sized|TRBJ1-2|.|TRBV7-3
CASSLTGAGREAGYTF
TGTGCCAGCAGCTTAACGGGGGCCGGCAGGGAGGCTGGCTACACCTTC
>.|TRBJ2-3|.|TRBV5-4
CASSSIPDTQYF
TGTGCCAGCAGCTCAATCCCAGATACGCAGTATTTT
>.|TRBJ1-1|TRBD1|TRBV6-1
CASPRQGSTEAFF
TGTGCCAGTCCCCGACAGGGCAGCACTGAAGCTTTCTTT
>.|TRBJ2-5|.|TRBV4-1
CASSQVGSQVQYF
TGCGCCAGCAGCCAAGTGGGGTCACAGGTCCAGTACTTC
>.|TRBJ2-7|.|TRBV29-1
CSVDGRNSYEQYF
TGCAGCGTTGATGGGCGCAACTCCTACGAGCAGTACTTC
>once|TRBJ2-1|TRBD1|TRBV30
CAWSGDRGYNEQFF
TGTGCCTGGAGTGGGGACAGGGGCTACAATGAGCAGTTCTTC
>.|TRBJ2-7|TRBD1|TRBV28
CASSWAGGDYEQYF
TGTGCCAGCAGTTGGGCAGGGGGAGACTACGAGCAGTACTTC
>once|TRBJ2-7|TRBD1|TRBV9
CASSVATGGYEQYF
TGTGCCAGCAGCGTAGCTACAGGGGGCTACGAGCAGTACTTC
>.|TRBJ2-1|.|TRBV18
CASSPTSYNEQFF
TGTGCCAGCTCACCGACGTCCTACAATGAGCAGTTCTTC
>medium-sized|TRBJ2-7|.|TRBV4-3
CASSQDGSYEQYF
TGCGCCAGCAGCCAAGATGGTAGCTACGAGCAGTACTTC
>.|TRBJ1-1|TRBD1|TRBV27
CASSPDRGRDTEAFF
TGTGCCAGCAGTCCAGACAGGGGGCGAGACACTGAAGCTTTCTTT
>.|TRBJ2-2|TRBD2|TRBV30
CAWSKGTSSTGELFF
TGTGCCTGGAGTAAGGGGACTAGCAGCACCGGGGAGCTGTTTTTT
>.|TRBJ1-1|.|TRBV27
CASTPKVGGTEAFF
TGTGCCAGCACCCCCAAGGTCGGGGGCACTGAAGCTTTCTTT
>.|TRBJ2-2|TRBD1|TRBV5-1
CASSATGLHTGELFF
TGCGCCAGCAGCGCGACAGGGCTGCACACCGGGGAGCTGTTTTTT
>.|TRBJ2-6|TRBD1|TRBV10-3
CAISLRPGQGESGANVLTF
TGTGCCATCAGCCTAAGACCGGGACAGGGGGAATCTGGGGCCAACGTCCTGACTTTC